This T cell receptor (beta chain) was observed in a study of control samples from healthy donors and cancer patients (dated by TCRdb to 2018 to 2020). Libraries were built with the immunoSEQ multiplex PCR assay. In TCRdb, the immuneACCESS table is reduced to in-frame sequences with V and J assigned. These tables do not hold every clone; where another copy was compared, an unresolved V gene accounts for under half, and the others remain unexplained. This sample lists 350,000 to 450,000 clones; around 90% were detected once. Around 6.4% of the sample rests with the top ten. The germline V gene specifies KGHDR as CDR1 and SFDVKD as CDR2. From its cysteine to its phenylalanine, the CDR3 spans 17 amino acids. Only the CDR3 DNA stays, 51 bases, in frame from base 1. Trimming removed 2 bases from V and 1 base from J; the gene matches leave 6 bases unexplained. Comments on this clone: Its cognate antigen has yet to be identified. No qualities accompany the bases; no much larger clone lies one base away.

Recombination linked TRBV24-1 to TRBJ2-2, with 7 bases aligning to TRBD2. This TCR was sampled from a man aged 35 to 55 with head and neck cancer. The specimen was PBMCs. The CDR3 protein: CATSDSRGGVNTGELFF. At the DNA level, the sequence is TGTGCCACCAGTGATTCCCGGGGAGGGGTGAACACCGGGGAGCTGTTTTTT.